The 26 T cell receptor beta chains listed next were all sequenced from one sample in a study of identical twins. TCRdb processed the 5' RACE reads anew with MiXCR; each CDR3 protein has one entry. Among hundreds of thousands of distinct CDR3 sequences, about 20% were seen once, and the ten largest hold 4% to 5.5%. These records were also assigned to another study, of T cells expressing NK-cell markers.

Material for sequencing was PBMCs. The receptors here all came from a woman aged 18-35 years in good health.

This clonotype came up a few times. This sequence joins TRBV20-1 and TRBJ2-1; D ambiguous. Trimming left V 5 bases short and J 6 bases short, with 11 bases between. The germline CDR1 and CDR2 sequences are DFQATT and SNEGSKA (reference sequence). The CDR3 has 12 amino acids. In DNA, the CDR3 is TGCAGTGCTCGAAATTTGGGCAATGAGCAGTTCTTC. Translation: CSARNLGNEQFF.

This clonotype was observed a handful of times. The chain has TRBV7-2 and TRBJ2-1; D is possibly TRBD1 (6 bases). CDR3 length: 15 amino acids. Trimming took 3 bases from V and 0 from J, leaving 9 bases between them. Looked up from germline, CDR1 is SGHTA and CDR2 is FQGNSA. This chain's CDR3 is CASSFSRGSYNEQFF. The CDR3 DNA reads as TGTGCCAGCAGCTTCTCCAGGGGCTCCTACAATGAGCAGTTCTTC.

The CDR3 sequence: CASSAAGARTSSYNEQFF. In DNA form, the CDR3 reads TGTGCCAGCAGCGCCGCCGGGGCCCGAACTAGCTCCTACAATGAGCAGTTCTTC. This chain connects TRBV9 to TRBJ2-1; D is possibly TRBD1 or TRBD2 (5 bases each). The CDR3 runs to 18 residues. CDR1 SGDLS and CDR2 YYNGEE come from the germline V gene. V lost 3 bases to trimming and J lost 0 bases, with 19 bases between them.

V is TRBV4-3 and J is TRBJ2-1; 11 bases agree with TRBD2. The ends lost 2 bases at V and 9 bases at J; junction bases unmatched: 6. The CDR3 contains 15 residues. The V gene's germline CDR1 is LGHNA and CDR2 YSLEER. The CDR3 nucleotides are TGCGCCAGCAGCCAACCCCCGGGACTAGCGGCTGAGCAGTTCTTC. This gives the protein CASSQPPGLAAEQFF.

Only a few counts were recorded for this clonotype. The chain employs TRBV5-1 and TRBJ1-2; D not certain. The length of the CDR3 is 14 residues. V was shortened by 1 base and J by 4 bases, with 11 bases between the two germline ends. Germline CDR1 and CDR2: SGHRS and YFSETQ. DNA for the CDR3: TGCGCCAGCAGCTTGTCTGTGGAGAGCTATGGCTACACCTTC. Amino acid sequence: CASSLSVESYGYTF.

A few counts support this clonotype. The rearrangement joins TRBV15 to TRBJ2-3; D remains ambiguous. Germline V CDR1 and CDR2: LNHNV, YYDKDF (reference sequence). V lost 4 bases, J lost 3 bases, and 14 bases lay in between. This CDR3 is built from 15 residues. Here the CDR3 DNA reads TGTGCCACCAGCATTATCCATGAGCGAACAGATACGCAGTATTTT. Translating it yields CATSIIHERTDTQYF.

This clonotype was counted a few times. The V call is TRBV4-3, the J call TRBJ2-1; 8 positions agree with TRBD2. CDR3 length: 17 amino acids. Trimming removed 2 bases from V and 1 base from J; junction bases left unmatched: 7. Germline CDR1 reads LGHNA; CDR2 reads YSLEER. This chain's CDR3 is CASSQLLLAASYNEQFF. Here the CDR3 DNA reads TGCGCCAGCAGCCAACTTTTACTAGCGGCGTCCTACAATGAGCAGTTCTTC.

The CDR3 protein is CASSPEGVNIQYF. The CDR3 region has the DNA TGTGCCAGCTCACCCGAGGGGGTGAACATTCAGTACTTC. This sequence joins TRBV18 and TRBJ2-4, with a tentative D call TRBD1 (6 bases). Deletions cut 3 bases from V and 7 bases from J, with 10 bases between. CDR1 and CDR2 from the germline V gene are KGHSH and LQKENI. The CDR3 runs 13 residues.

This chain connects TRBV12-3 or TRBV12-4 to TRBJ2-1, with 8 bases lining up with TRBD2. The CDR3 runs 16 residues. After removal of 5 bases from V and 4 bases from J, the junction contained 10 bases not matched to a gene. DNA for the CDR3: TGTGCCAGCAGTCCGTTAGCGGGACAAGTTTACAATGAGCAGTTCTTC. Translating it yields CASSPLAGQVYNEQFF.

V is TRBV20-1 and J is TRBJ2-4, with 8 bases that match TRBD2. This CDR3 contains 13 residues. The V gene end was trimmed by 3 bases and the J gene end by 11 bases; junction bases not matched to a gene: 9. Germline loops: CDR1 DFQATT, CDR2 SNEGSKA (reference sequence). In DNA, the CDR3 is TGCAGTGCTAGGGGACTAGGACTGGTAGTTCAGTACTTC. Amino acids: CSARGLGLVVQYF.

This clonotype occurred many times. The rearrangement uses TRBV5-1 and TRBJ1-4; D is unclear. Germline V lookup: CDR1 SGHRS, CDR2 YFSETQ. V lost 5 bases, J lost 7 bases, and 9 bases lay in between. The CDR3 runs to 12 residues. The CDR3 here is CASSRLGEKLFF. CDR3 bases: TGCGCCAGCAGTCGGTTGGGTGAAAAACTGTTTTTT.

This rearrangement joins TRBV7-2 to TRBJ2-1; 11 bases line up with TRBD2. The J segment lost 10 bases and the V segment lost 3 bases, leaving 5 bases of the junction unmatched. The CDR3 is 14 amino acids. The germline gives CDR1 SGHTA, CDR2 FQGNSA. The CDR3 spells CASSLTSGMGEQFF. DNA of the CDR3: TGTGCCAGCAGCTTGACTAGCGGGATGGGGGAGCAGTTCTTC.

This clonotype was seen more than once but under ten times. The chain links TRBV25-1 to TRBJ2-2; D is undetermined. Trimming shortened V by 7 bases and J by 5 bases, and 11 bases separated the two germline ends. CDR3 size: 13 residues. In germline, CDR1 is MGHDK, CDR2 SYGVNS. The CDR3 region has the DNA TGTGCCAGCATGAGATTGGAGACCGGGGAGCTGTTTTTT. This translates into CASMRLETGELFF. Complete variable domain (other parts from reference TRBV25-1 and TRBJ2-2): EADIYQTPRYLVIGTGKKITLECSQTMGHDKMYWYQQDPGMELHLIHYSYGVNSTEKGDLSSESTVSRIRTEHFPLTLESARPSHTSQYLCASMRLETGELFFGEGSRLTVL.

The V gene is TRBV12-3 or TRBV12-4, the J gene TRBJ1-5; D may be TRBD1 (6 bases). This CDR3 spans 14 amino acids. Trimming removed 4 bases at V and 0 bases at J, with 7 bases between. CDR3 residues: CASSSGVSNQPQHF. In nucleotides, the CDR3 is TGTGCCAGCAGTTCAGGGGTTAGCAATCAGCCCCAGCATTTT.

The table lists this clonotype with a few counts. The chain is built from TRBV18 and TRBJ2-2; no firm D call. CDR3 size: 15 residues. Germline V lookup: CDR1 KGHSH, CDR2 LQKENI. V was clipped by 3 bases and J by 0 bases, with 8 bases between them. CDR3 in DNA: TGTGCCAGCTCACCTCTCCGCACGAACACCGGGGAGCTGTTTTTT. Translating gives CASSPLRTNTGELFF.

The chain employs TRBV12-3 or TRBV12-4 and TRBJ2-1; TRBD2 might be the D (5 bases). This CDR3 has 13 amino acids. The germline V and J ends were trimmed by 3 bases and 6 bases, with 9 bases remaining between them. The CDR3 here is CASSFRGSNEQFF. The CDR3 DNA reads TGTGCCAGCAGTTTTCGAGGGAGCAATGAGCAGTTCTTC.

This clonotype was detected only a few times. Compared with germline, one end of the junction differs, possibly owing to a read error. The chain has TRBV12-3 or TRBV12-4 and TRBJ2-7, with D maybe TRBD1 (6 bases). The CDR3 has 13 amino acids. CDR3 sequence (DNA): TGTGCCAGCGGTTTCGGACAGACTACCGAGCAGTACTTC. Protein: CASGFGQTTEQYF.

The CDR3 here is CASSLTGTSGTDTQYF. The CDR3 nucleotides are TGTGCCAGCAGCTTGACCGGGACTAGCGGCACAGATACGCAGTATTTT. V usage is TRBV5-5 and J usage is TRBJ2-3, with 10 bases matching TRBD2. Germline loops: CDR1 SGHKS, CDR2 YYEKEE (reference sequence). This CDR3 has 16 residues. V lost 1 base and J lost 1; bases outside the gene matches: 3.

This clonotype was recorded many times. The junction differs from germline at one of its ends, possibly a read error. The chain couples TRBV7-7 to TRBJ2-5; D possibly corresponds to TRBD2 (6 bases). CDR1 and CDR2 from the germline V gene are SSHAT and FNYEAQ (reference sequence). The CDR3 is made up of 15 amino acids. Written as DNA, the CDR3 is TGTGCTAGCAGCCGTACCCGACTAGGAAGCGAGACCCAGTACTTC. Translation gives CASSRTRLGSETQYF.

The V and J genes are TRBV25-1 and TRBJ2-7, with 7 bases matching TRBD1. The CDR3 loop spans 14 amino acids. Germline values: CDR1 MGHDK, CDR2 SYGVNS. Trimming at V came to 5 bases and at J to 2 bases, leaving 6 bases not matched to a gene. CDR3 nucleotides: TGTGCCAGCAGTTGGACAGGAACCACCTACGAGCAGTACTTC. It is translated as CASSWTGTTYEQYF.

The V gene is TRBV5-1, the J gene TRBJ2-7, with a weak D call TRBD2 (6 bases). The CDR3 consists of 13 residues. Germline assignment: CDR1 SGHRS and CDR2 YFSETQ. Trimming removed 7 bases at V and 3 bases at J, with 14 bases between. CDR3 amino acids: CASRQPGDYEQYF. CDR3 nucleotide sequence: TGCGCCAGCCGGCAGCCGGGGGACTACGAGCAGTACTTC. Based on the CDR3 plus reference TRBV5-1 and TRBJ2-7, the full variable domain is KAGVTQTPRYLIKTRGQQVTLSCSPISGHRSVSWYQQTPGQGLQFLFEYFSETQRNKGNFPGRFSGRQFSNSRSEMNVSTLELGDSALYLCASRQPGDYEQYFGPGTRLTVT.

This clonotype was counted a few times. The chain couples TRBV28 to TRBJ2-6; 8 bases are shared with TRBD1. Germline values: CDR1 MDHEN, CDR2 SYDVKM. This CDR3 has 16 amino acids. V lost 6 bases to trimming and J lost 2 bases; unmatched junction nucleotides: 6. The chain's CDR3 is CASRRQGATGANVLTF. The CDR3 DNA reads TGTGCCAGCAGACGGCAGGGGGCTACTGGGGCCAACGTCCTGACTTTC.

This clonotype was seen repeatedly, ten times or more. The CDR3 loop reads CSARDPRTVPNTEAFF. CDR3 in DNA: TGCAGTGCTAGAGACCCCAGGACAGTTCCGAACACTGAAGCTTTCTTT. The gene calls are TRBV20-1 and TRBJ1-1; weak D call: TRBD1 (6 bases). V dropped 0 bases and J dropped 1 base, with 15 bases sitting between them. The V gene's germline CDR1 is DFQATT and CDR2 SNEGSKA (reference sequence). The CDR3 consists of 16 residues.

This clonotype occurred a few times. The chain carries TRBV7-2 and TRBJ2-5; 11 bases map to TRBD2. Germline V gene lookup returns CDR1 SGHTA and CDR2 FQGNSA. With V trimmed by 4 bases and J by 5 bases, 6 bases remained unmatched. CDR3 length equals 15 residues. The CDR3 region is CASSSQTSGAETQYF. The DNA of the CDR3 is TGTGCCAGCAGCTCACAGACTAGCGGGGCTGAGACCCAGTACTTC.

This chain links TRBV5-1 with TRBJ1-1; 8 bases match TRBD1. CDR1 and CDR2 (germline): SGHRS, YFSETQ. Trimming at V came to 4 bases and at J to 5 bases, leaving 7 bases not matched to a gene. The CDR3 is 14 residues long. DNA for the CDR3: TGCGCCAGCAGCGGGGGGACAGGCGAAACTGAAGCTTTCTTT. Its translation is CASSGGTGETEAFF.

The chain is built from TRBV11-2 and TRBJ2-3; no reliable D call. The length of the CDR3 is 12 residues. The V end lost 5 bases, the J end lost 5 bases, and 8 bases lay between the germline ends. Germline assignment: CDR1 SGHAT and CDR2 FQNNGV. CDR3 in DNA: TGTGCCAGCAGCCCCTGGGTAGATACGCAGTATTTT. Its protein is CASSPWVDTQYF.